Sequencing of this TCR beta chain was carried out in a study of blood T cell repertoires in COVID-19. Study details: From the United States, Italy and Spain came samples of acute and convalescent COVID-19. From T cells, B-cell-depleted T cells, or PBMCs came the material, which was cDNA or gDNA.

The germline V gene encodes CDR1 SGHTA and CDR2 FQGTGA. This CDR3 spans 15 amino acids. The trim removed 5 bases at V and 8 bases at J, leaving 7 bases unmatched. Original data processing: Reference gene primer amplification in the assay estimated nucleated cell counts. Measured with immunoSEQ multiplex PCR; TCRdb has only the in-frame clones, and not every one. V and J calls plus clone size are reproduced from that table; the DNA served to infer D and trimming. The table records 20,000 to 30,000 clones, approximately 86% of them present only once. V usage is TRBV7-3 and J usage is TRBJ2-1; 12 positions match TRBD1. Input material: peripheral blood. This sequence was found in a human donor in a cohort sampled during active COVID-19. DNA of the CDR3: TGTGCCAGCAGCGCCCGGGACAGGGGGCGGGATGAGCAGTTCTTC. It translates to CASSARDRGRDEQFF.